This T cell receptor beta chain was sequenced for a study of OX40 agonist ivuxolimab in advanced cancers. At the level of the study: Intravenous ivuxolimab at 0.01 to 10 mg/kg was given to patients every 2 weeks.

Blood specimens came from baseline, cycle 4 day 1, and cycle 7 day 1. TCRdb keeps only in-frame clones here, not all; method: immunoSEQ multiplex PCR. Altogether roughly 15,000 clones are present, roughly nine tenths being singletons, with the ten largest covering about two thirds. The length of the CDR3 is 15 residues. Germline CDR1 reads PRHDT; CDR2 reads FYEKMQ (reference sequence). Unmatched junction bases numbered 2, after V lost 4 bases and J lost 6 bases. This clone was counted between two and nine times. This clonotype was obtained from an adult with an advanced solid tumor such as melanoma, head and neck, liver or kidney cancer. Sequencing was performed on CD4+ or CD8+ T cells sorted from blood, taken in a trial of the OX40 agonist ivuxolimab. This chain uses TRBV13 with TRBJ2-2, with 13 bases lining up with TRBD2. The CDR3 nucleotides are TGTGCCAGCAGCTCGACTAGCGGGGGGTCCGGGGAGCTGTTTTTT. Its translation: CASSSTSGGSGELFF.